This is a list of T cell receptor beta chains from one sample in a study of cytomegalovirus exposure and HLA in healthy donors. Here immunoSEQ multiplex PCR was the method, and the copy in TCRdb shows in-frame clones only, minus some. Here the sample spans tens of thousands of clones, around 78% being singletons. Sequencing used PBMCs. Receptors were obtained from a man in his thirties or forties in good health and CMV-seronegative. Each CDR3 is given with its conserved first and last residue. A D gene is named only where the DNA matches it firmly. Clone size is stated in some rows and not others, as once, few, many or a class when expanded.

d_call	v_call	j_call	clone_size	cdr3_aa	cdr3_nt
-	TRBV12-5	TRBJ2-2	-	CASGLFGGGELFF	TGTGCTAGTGGTTTGTTCGGAGGCGGGGAGCTGTTTTTT
-	TRBV6-6	TRBJ1-2	-	CASSGGVYGYTF	TGTGCCAGCAGTGGCGGGGTATATGGCTACACCTTC
-	TRBV13	TRBJ1-1	-	CASSPIPTGNTEAFF	TGTGCCAGCAGCCCCATACCGACAGGGAACACTGAAGCTTTCTTT
-	TRBV10-2	TRBJ2-5	-	CASSVLDQETQYF	TGCGCCAGCAGTGTACTAGACCAAGAGACCCAGTACTTC
TRBD2	TRBV29-1	TRBJ2-3	-	CSVVAQRGTDTQYF	TGCAGCGTGGTGGCCCAGCGGGGGACAGATACGCAGTATTTT
TRBD1	TRBV7-3	TRBJ1-1	-	CASSLSPGQLRGAFF	TGTGCCAGCAGCTTATCCCCGGGACAGCTGAGGGGGGCTTTCTTT
-	TRBV25-1	TRBJ2-6	-	CASSGIRVSSGANVLTF	TGTGCCAGCAGTGGCATCAGGGTATCCTCTGGGGCCAACGTCCTGACTTTC
-	TRBV14	TRBJ2-6	few	CASRRKGDSGANVLTF	TGTGCCAGCAGACGTAAGGGAGACTCTGGGGCCAACGTCCTGACTTTC
TRBD1	TRBV7-8	TRBJ2-7	once	CASSPGMGQDCEQYF	TGTGCCAGCAGCCCCGGGATGGGACAGGACTGCGAGCAGTACTTC
-	TRBV14	TRBJ1-2	-	CASSQRTQGYGYTF	TGTGCCAGCAGCCAAAGGACACAGGGCTATGGCTACACCTTC
-	TRBV6-6	TRBJ2-7	-	CASSRIGSYEQYF	TGTGCCAGCAGTCGGATTGGGAGCTACGAGCAGTACTTC
TRBD1	TRBV9	TRBJ1-2	-	CASSVGTGDYGYTF	TGTGCCAGCAGCGTAGGGACAGGGGACTATGGCTACACCTTC
-	TRBV7-3	TRBJ1-1	-	CASSSAGRVGNTEAFF	TGTGCCAGCAGCTCAGCCGGCAGGGTCGGGAACACTGAAGCTTTCTTT
TRBD2	TRBV29-1	TRBJ2-3	-	CSVELGGSPQYF	TGCAGCGTTGAGCTTGGCGGGAGCCCGCAGTATTTT
TRBD1	TRBV27	TRBJ2-2	-	CASKDRTNTGELFF	TGTGCCTCCAAGGACAGGACGAACACCGGGGAGCTGTTTTTT
-	TRBV7-9	TRBJ1-5	few	CASSLVVSGNSNQPQHF	TGTGCCAGCAGCTTAGTAGTGAGCGGTAATAGCAATCAGCCCCAGCATTTT
-	TRBV7-9	TRBJ1-5	-	CASSTTDSNQPQHF	TGTGCCAGCTCCACCACAGATAGCAATCAGCCCCAGCATTTT
-	TRBV5-4	TRBJ1-2	few	CASSFSGGRNYGYTF	TGTGCCAGCAGCTTTTCGGGGGGAAGAAACTATGGCTACACCTTC
TRBD1	TRBV4-3	TRBJ1-4	few	CASTNRDRGNEKLFF	TGCGCCAGCACTAACCGGGACAGGGGTAATGAAAAACTGTTTTTT
TRBD2	TRBV6-1	TRBJ2-2	-	CASHPAGGSTGELFF	TGTGCCAGCCACCCAGCGGGAGGGAGCACCGGGGAGCTGTTTTTT
TRBD1	TRBV13	TRBJ2-2	-	CASSSRTGRSTGELFF	TGTGCCAGCAGTTCACGGACAGGGCGATCCACCGGGGAGCTGTTTTTT
TRBD2	TRBV27	TRBJ2-1	-	CASSLSPLGAGAGNEQFF	TGTGCCAGCAGTTTATCGCCTCTTGGCGCGGGAGCCGGCAATGAGCAGTTCTTC
TRBD2	TRBV7-9	TRBJ2-7	-	CSSSFSGGPTEQYF	TGTTCCAGCAGCTTTAGCGGGGGGCCTACCGAGCAGTACTTC
-	TRBV7-9	TRBJ1-2	-	CSSSPRTGGYTF	TGTTCCAGCAGCCCACGGACGGGGGGCTACACCTTC
TRBD1	TRBV7-9	TRBJ1-5	-	CASSLDRQGFTNQPQHF	TGTGCCAGCAGCTTAGATAGACAGGGGTTTACCAATCAGCCCCAGCATTTT
TRBD1	TRBV18	TRBJ1-4	-	CASSPPGQTNEKLFF	TGTGCCAGCTCACCACCGGGACAGACCAATGAAAAACTGTTTTTT
-	TRBV25-1	TRBJ2-7	-	CASSPSRRKGAYEQYF	TGTGCCAGCAGTCCCTCGCGTCGGAAGGGAGCCTACGAGCAGTACTTC
-	TRBV28	TRBJ1-2	once	CASSLDSSQGGYTF	TGTGCCAGCAGCCTGGACAGTTCCCAGGGGGGCTACACCTTC
-	TRBV7-2	TRBJ1-1	-	CASSPHRIMNTEAFF	TGTGCCAGCAGCCCCCACAGGATTATGAACACTGAAGCTTTCTTT
-	TRBV5-1	TRBJ2-3	-	CASSLAITQTTDTQYF	TGCGCCAGCAGCTTGGCCATAACACAGACCACAGATACGCAGTATTTT
TRBD2	TRBV7-3	TRBJ2-1	-	CASSLLGTSGGNEQFF	TGTGCCAGCAGCTTACTCGGGACTAGCGGGGGAAATGAGCAGTTCTTC
-	TRBV19	TRBJ1-5	-	CASSTRQKSNQPQHF	TGTGCCAGTAGTACTCGACAGAAAAGCAATCAGCCCCAGCATTTT
-	TRBV6-1	TRBJ1-4	-	CASSGNRAPNEKLFF	TGTGCCAGCAGTGGGAATCGAGCGCCTAATGAAAAACTGTTTTTT
-	TRBV5-1	TRBJ1-2	few	CASSSSVGAGGYTF	TGCGCCAGCAGCTCCTCGGTAGGGGCTGGTGGCTACACCTTC
-	TRBV19	TRBJ1-2	-	CASSTPGIVTNGYTF	TGTGCCAGTAGTACACCGGGAATCGTCACCAATGGCTACACCTTC
TRBD2	TRBV7-2	TRBJ2-1	-	CASSRGTSGRASYNEQFF	TGTGCCAGCAGCCGCGGGACTAGCGGGAGGGCCTCCTACAATGAGCAGTTCTTC
TRBD1	TRBV27	TRBJ1-1	few	CASNRQGPNTEAFF	TGTGCCAGTAACCGACAGGGGCCCAACACTGAAGCTTTCTTT
TRBD1	TRBV27	TRBJ2-6	-	CASSHGTGGYGANVLTF	TGTGCCAGCAGTCACGGGACAGGGGGTTATGGGGCCAACGTCCTGACTTTC
-	TRBV9	TRBJ2-4	-	CASSVGGVDKNIQYF	TGTGCCAGCAGCGTAGGGGGGGTGGACAAAAACATTCAGTACTTC
-	TRBV19	TRBJ2-5	-	CASSIEGDFQETQYF	TGTGCCAGTAGTATAGAAGGGGACTTCCAAGAGACCCAGTACTTC
-	TRBV9	TRBJ2-3	few	CASSVETGSSDTQYF	TGTGCCAGCAGCGTAGAAACAGGGAGTTCAGATACGCAGTATTTT